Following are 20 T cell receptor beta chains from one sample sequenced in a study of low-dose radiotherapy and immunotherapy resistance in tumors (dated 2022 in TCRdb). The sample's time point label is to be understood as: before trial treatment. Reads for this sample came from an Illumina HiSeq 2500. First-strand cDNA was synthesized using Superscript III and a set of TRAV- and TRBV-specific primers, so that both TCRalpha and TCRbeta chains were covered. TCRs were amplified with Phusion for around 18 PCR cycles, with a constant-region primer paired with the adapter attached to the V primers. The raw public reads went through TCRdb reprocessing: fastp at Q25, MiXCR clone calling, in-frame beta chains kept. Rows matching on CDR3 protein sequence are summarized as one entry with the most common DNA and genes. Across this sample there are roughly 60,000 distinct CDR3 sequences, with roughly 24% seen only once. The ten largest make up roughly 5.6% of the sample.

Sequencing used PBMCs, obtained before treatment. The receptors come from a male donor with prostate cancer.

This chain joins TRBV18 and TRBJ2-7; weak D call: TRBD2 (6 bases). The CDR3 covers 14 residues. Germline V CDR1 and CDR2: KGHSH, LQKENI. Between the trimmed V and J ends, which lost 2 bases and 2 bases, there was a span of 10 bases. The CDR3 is CASSPGLPTYEQYF. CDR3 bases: TGTGCCAGCTCACCAGGACTACCGACCTACGAGCAGTACTTC.

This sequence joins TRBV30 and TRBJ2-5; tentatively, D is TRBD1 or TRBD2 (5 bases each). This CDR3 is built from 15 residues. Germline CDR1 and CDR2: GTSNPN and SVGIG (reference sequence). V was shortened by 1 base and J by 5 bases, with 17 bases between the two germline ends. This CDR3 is CAWSEGQRGRETQYF. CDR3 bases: TGTGCCTGGAGTGAAGGCCAGAGGGGCCGGGAGACCCAGTACTTC. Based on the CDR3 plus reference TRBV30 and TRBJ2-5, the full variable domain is SQTIHQWPATLVQPVGSPLSLECTVEGTSNPNLYWYRQAAGRGLQLLFYSVGIGQISSEVPQNLSASRPQDRQFILSSKKLLLSDSGFYLCAWSEGQRGRETQYFGPGTRLLVL.

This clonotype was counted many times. DNA for the CDR3: TGTGCTAGTGGTTCCCCTACGGGGAACTATGGCTACACCTTC. This codes for CASGSPTGNYGYTF. The chain uses TRBV12-5 and TRBJ1-2; D gene uncertain. The germline V gene has CDR1 LGHNT and CDR2 FRNRAP. The V end lost 4 bases, the J end lost 2 bases, and 11 bases lay between the germline ends. This CDR3 contains 14 residues.

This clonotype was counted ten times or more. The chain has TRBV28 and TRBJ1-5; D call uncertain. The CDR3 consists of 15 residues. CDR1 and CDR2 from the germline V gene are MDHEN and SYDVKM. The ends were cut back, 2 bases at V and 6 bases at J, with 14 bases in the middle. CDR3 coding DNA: TGTGCCAGCAGTTTAACCTTTAATATGGGTCAGCCCCAGCATTTT. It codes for CASSLTFNMGQPQHF.

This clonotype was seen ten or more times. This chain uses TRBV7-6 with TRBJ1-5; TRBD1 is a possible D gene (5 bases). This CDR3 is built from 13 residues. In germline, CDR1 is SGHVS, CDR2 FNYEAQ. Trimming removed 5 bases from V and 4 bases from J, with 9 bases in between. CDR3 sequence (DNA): TGTGCCAGCAGCCCCAGACAGAATCAGCCCCAGCATTTT. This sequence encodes CASSPRQNQPQHF.

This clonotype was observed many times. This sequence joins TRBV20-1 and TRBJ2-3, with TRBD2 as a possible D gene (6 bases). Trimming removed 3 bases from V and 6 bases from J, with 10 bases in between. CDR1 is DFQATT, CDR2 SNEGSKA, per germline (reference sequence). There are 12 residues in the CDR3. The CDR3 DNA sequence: TGCAGTGCTAGGGGGGAGGCCGATACGCAGTATTTT. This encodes CSARGEADTQYF.

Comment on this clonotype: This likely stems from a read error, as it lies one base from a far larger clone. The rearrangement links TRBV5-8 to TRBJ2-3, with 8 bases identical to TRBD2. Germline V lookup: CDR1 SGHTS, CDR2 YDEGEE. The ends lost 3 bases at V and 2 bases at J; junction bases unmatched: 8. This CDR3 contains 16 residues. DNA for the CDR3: TGTGCCAGCAGCTATGCGGGGGGTTGGATCACAGATACGCAGTATTTT. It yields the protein CASSYAGGWITDTQYF.

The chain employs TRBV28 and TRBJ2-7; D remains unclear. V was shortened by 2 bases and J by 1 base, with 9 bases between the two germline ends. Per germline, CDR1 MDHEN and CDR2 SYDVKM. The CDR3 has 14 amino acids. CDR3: CASSLPGYSYEQYF. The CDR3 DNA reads TGTGCCAGCAGTTTACCAGGTTATTCCTACGAGCAGTACTTC.

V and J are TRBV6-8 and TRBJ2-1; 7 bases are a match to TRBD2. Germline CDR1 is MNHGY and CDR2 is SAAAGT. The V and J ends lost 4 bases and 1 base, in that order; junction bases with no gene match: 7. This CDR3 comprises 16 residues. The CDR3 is CASSWAGGESYNEQFF. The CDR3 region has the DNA TGTGCCAGCAGTTGGGCTGGGGGGGAATCCTACAATGAGCAGTTCTTC.

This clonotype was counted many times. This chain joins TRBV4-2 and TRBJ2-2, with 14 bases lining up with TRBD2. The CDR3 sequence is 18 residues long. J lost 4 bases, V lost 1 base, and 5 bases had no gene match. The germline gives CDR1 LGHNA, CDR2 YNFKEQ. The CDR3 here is CASSQGLAGGSGTGELFF. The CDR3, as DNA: TGTGCCAGCAGCCAAGGACTAGCGGGAGGGTCTGGCACCGGGGAGCTGTTTTTT.

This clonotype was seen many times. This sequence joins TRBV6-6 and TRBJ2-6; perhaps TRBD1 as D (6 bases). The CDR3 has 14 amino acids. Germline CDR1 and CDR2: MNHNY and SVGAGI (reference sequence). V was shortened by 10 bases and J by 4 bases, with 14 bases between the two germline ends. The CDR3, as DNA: TGTGCCACCGCACAGGGCTCCGGGGCCAACGTCCTGACTTTC. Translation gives CATAQGSGANVLTF.

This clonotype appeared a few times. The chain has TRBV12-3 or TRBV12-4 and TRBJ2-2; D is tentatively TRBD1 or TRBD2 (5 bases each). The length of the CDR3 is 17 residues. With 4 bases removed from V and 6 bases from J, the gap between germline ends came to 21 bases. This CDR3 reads CASSSTSRGLGAGELFF. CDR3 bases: TGTGCCAGCAGTTCTACATCGAGGGGCCTGGGGGCCGGGGAGCTGTTTTTT.

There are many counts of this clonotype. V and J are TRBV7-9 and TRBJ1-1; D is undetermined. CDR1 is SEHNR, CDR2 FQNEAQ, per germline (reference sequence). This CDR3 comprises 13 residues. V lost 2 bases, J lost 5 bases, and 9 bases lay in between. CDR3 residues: CASSLSRSTEAFF. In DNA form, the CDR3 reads TGTGCCAGCAGCTTATCGAGATCAACTGAAGCTTTCTTT.

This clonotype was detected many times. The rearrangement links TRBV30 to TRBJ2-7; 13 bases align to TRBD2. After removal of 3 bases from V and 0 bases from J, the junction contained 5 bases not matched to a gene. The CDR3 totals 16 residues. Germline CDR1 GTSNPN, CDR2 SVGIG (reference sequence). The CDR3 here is CAWSPGTSGASYEQYF. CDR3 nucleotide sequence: TGTGCCTGGAGCCCCGGGACTAGCGGGGCCTCCTACGAGCAGTACTTC.

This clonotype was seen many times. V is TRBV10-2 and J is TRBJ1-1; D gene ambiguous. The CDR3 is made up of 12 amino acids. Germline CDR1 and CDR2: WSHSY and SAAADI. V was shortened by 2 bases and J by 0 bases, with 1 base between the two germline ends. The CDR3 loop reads CASSELNTEAFF. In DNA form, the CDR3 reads TGCGCCAGCAGTGAGCTGAACACTGAAGCTTTCTTT.

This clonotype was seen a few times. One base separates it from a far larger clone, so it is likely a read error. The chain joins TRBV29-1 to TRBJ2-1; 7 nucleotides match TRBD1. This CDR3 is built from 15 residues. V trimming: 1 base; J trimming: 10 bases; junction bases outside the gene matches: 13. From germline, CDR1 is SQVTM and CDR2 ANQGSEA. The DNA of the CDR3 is TGCAGCGTTGAAGGTCGGGACAGAACCTCCTACGAGCAGTTCTTC. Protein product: CSVEGRDRTSYEQFF.

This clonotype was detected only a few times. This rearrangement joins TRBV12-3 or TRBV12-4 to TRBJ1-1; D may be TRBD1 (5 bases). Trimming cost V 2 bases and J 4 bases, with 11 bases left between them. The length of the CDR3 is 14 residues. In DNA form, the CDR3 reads TGTGCCAGCAGTTTAATCGGGGCGGCCACTGAAGCTTTCTTT. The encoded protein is CASSLIGAATEAFF.

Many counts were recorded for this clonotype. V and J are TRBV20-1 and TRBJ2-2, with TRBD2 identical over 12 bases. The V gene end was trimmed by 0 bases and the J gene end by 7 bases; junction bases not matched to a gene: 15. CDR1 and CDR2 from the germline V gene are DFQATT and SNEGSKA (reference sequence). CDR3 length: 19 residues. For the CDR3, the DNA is TGCAGTGCTAGAGATGTACGGTCTCTAGCGGGAGGGCCAAACGGGGAGCTGTTTTTT. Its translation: CSARDVRSLAGGPNGELFF.

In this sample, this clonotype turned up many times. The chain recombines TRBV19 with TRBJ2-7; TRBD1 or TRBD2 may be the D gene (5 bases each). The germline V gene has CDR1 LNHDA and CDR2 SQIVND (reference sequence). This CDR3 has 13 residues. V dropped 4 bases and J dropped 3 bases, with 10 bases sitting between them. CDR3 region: CASSRGQGYEQYF. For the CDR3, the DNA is TGTGCCAGTAGTAGAGGGCAGGGCTACGAGCAGTACTTC.

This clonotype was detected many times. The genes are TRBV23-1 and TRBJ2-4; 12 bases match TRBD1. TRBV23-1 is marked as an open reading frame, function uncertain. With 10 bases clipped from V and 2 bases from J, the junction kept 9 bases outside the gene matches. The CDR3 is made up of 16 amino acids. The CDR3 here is CATVKGQGATKNIQYF. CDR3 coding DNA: TGCGCCACGGTAAAGGGACAGGGGGCGACCAAAAACATTCAGTACTTC.